These T cell receptor beta chains were read from a single sample in a study of type 1 regulatory T cells. Their antigens remain unidentified. Each CDR3 protein is one row after TCRdb ran MiXCR on the reads. The table shows 60,000 to 70,000 distinct CDR3 sequences, with approximately 64% occurring only once. The sequenced sample consisted of cultured T cells, either the whole culture or a sorted T cell fraction (not recorded which). These receptors all stem from a human donor in good health. The CDR3 runs from the conserved cysteine through the conserved F or W. A D gene is named only where the DNA matches it firmly. Size values are once, few and many counts, or a class for expanded clones, and some rows have none.

j_call,v_call,clone_size,d_call,cdr3_aa,cdr3_nt
TRBJ2-7,TRBV6-5,NA,NA,CASSLDSASYEQYF,TGTGCCAGCAGTCTGGACAGTGCCTCCTACGAGCAGTACTTC
TRBJ2-1,TRBV10-2,NA,NA,CATLGRRANNEQFF,TGCGCCACCCTAGGGCGGCGGGCAAACAATGAGCAGTTCTTC
TRBJ2-7,TRBV5-6,NA,TRBD1,CASSTPSDRDEQYF,TGTGCCAGCAGCACGCCCTCGGACAGGGACGAGCAGTACTTC
TRBJ2-3,TRBV19,NA,NA,CASIGQNGGDTQYF,TGTGCCAGTATCGGACAAAACGGGGGAGATACGCAGTATTTT
TRBJ2-7,TRBV25-1,few,TRBD2,CASSVLGTSGVHEQYF,TGTGCCAGCAGTGTCCTCGGGACTAGCGGGGTCCACGAGCAGTACTTC
TRBJ1-5,TRBV7-2,NA,NA,CASSLKETRNQPQHF,TGTGCCAGCAGCTTAAAGGAAACGAGAAATCAGCCCCAGCATTTT
TRBJ2-1,TRBV6-2/TRBV6-3,few,NA,CASSYLGLSAEQFF,TGTGCCAGCAGTTACTTAGGACTAAGTGCGGAGCAGTTCTTC
TRBJ2-2,TRBV5-1,NA,NA,CASSLSRGSANTGELFF,TGCGCCAGCAGCTTAAGTCGGGGCAGTGCGAACACCGGGGAGCTGTTTTTT
TRBJ1-3,TRBV4-3,NA,NA,CASSQAGGSGNTIYF,TGCGCCAGCAGCCAAGCGGGGGGGTCTGGAAACACCATATATTTT
TRBJ1-4,TRBV5-1,NA,TRBD1,CASSSGTGREKLFF,TGCGCCAGCAGCTCCGGGACAGGGCGTGAAAAACTGTTTTTT
TRBJ2-3,TRBV11-2,few,TRBD2,CASSSGLAGSTDTQYF,TGTGCCAGCAGCTCGGGACTAGCGGGTAGCACAGATACGCAGTATTTT
TRBJ2-1,TRBV10-3,NA,NA,CATSLGTKGVNEQFF,TGTGCCACCTCGCTGGGAACAAAGGGGGTTAATGAGCAGTTCTTC
TRBJ2-1,TRBV10-3,NA,NA,CAISGDIGVNNEQFF,TGTGCCATCAGTGGAGATATTGGGGTGAACAATGAGCAGTTCTTC
TRBJ1-5,TRBV20-1,once,NA,CSAEIGSNQPQHF,TGCAGTGCAGAAATAGGGTCCAATCAGCCCCAGCATTTT
TRBJ1-1,TRBV9,few,NA,CASSVDGHPNTEAFF,TGTGCCAGCAGCGTAGATGGTCATCCAAACACTGAAGCTTTCTTT
TRBJ2-3,TRBV6-4,NA,NA,CASSDLLDRFPQYF,TGTGCCAGCAGTGACTTACTTGACCGGTTCCCGCAGTATTTT
TRBJ2-5,TRBV5-1,NA,NA,CASSPREGGFETQYF,TGCGCCAGCAGCCCCAGGGAGGGGGGTTTTGAGACCCAGTACTTC
TRBJ2-5,TRBV5-4,NA,TRBD2,CASSRLAGEETQYF,TGTGCCAGCAGCCGACTAGCGGGAGAAGAGACCCAGTACTTC
TRBJ1-1,TRBV7-8,NA,NA,CASILTGLNTEAFF,TGTGCCAGCATACTGACGGGTTTGAACACTGAAGCTTTCTTT
TRBJ2-1,TRBV10-2,NA,NA,CASSETNEQFF,TGCGCCAGCAGTGAGACTAATGAGCAGTTCTTC
TRBJ2-3,TRBV5-1,NA,NA,CASSKSTTSTDTQYF,TGCGCCAGCAGCAAATCCACGACTAGCACAGATACGCAGTATTTT
TRBJ2-7,TRBV7-9,NA,TRBD1,CASSSDRGYEQYF,TGTGCCAGCAGTTCGGACAGGGGCTACGAGCAGTACTTC
TRBJ2-6,TRBV29-1,NA,TRBD1,CSVEGDRAYSGANVLTF,TGCAGCGTTGAGGGGGACAGGGCCTACTCTGGGGCCAACGTCCTGACTTTC
TRBJ2-7,TRBV7-9,NA,NA,CASSFPRSEQYF,TGTGCCAGCAGCTTCCCGCGGAGTGAGCAGTACTTC
TRBJ2-4,TRBV24-1,few,NA,CATSVDRAKNIQYF,TGTGCCACCAGTGTCGACAGGGCCAAAAACATTCAGTACTTC
TRBJ2-3,TRBV11-3,medium-sized,NA,CASSSAREGTDTQYF,TGTGCCAGCAGTTCTGCCAGGGAGGGCACAGATACGCAGTATTTT
TRBJ2-7,TRBV12-3/TRBV12-4,once,NA,CASSPRTDRTYEQYF,TGTGCCAGCAGTCCGAGAACAGACAGGACCTACGAGCAGTACTTC
TRBJ2-3,TRBV18,NA,NA,CASSPFRTGSTDTQYF,TGTGCCAGCTCACCCTTTCGGACGGGGAGCACAGATACGCAGTATTTT
TRBJ1-6,TRBV3-1,NA,NA,CASSQDGNRNSPLHF,TGTGCCAGCAGCCAAGATGGGAACCGAAATTCACCCCTCCACTTT
TRBJ2-7,TRBV29-1,NA,TRBD1,CSAKRQGSSYEQYF,TGCAGCGCAAAGAGACAGGGGAGCTCCTACGAGCAGTACTTC
TRBJ2-2,TRBV30,NA,TRBD2,CAWSTGLAGAGELFF,TGTGCCTGGTCGACCGGACTAGCGGGAGCCGGGGAGCTGTTTTTT
TRBJ1-5,TRBV20-1,NA,NA,CSASQVRDQPQHF,TGCAGTGCTAGTCAGGTCCGAGATCAGCCCCAGCATTTT
TRBJ2-7,TRBV6-5,NA,TRBD1,CASRRDRGLKTYEQYF,TGTGCCAGCAGGCGGGACAGGGGGCTAAAGACCTACGAGCAGTACTTC
TRBJ2-5,TRBV7-2,few,NA,CASSLVARLQETQYF,TGTGCCAGCAGCTTAGTGGCCAGACTGCAAGAGACCCAGTACTTC
TRBJ2-7,TRBV5-1,many,TRBD1,CASSLTGTVSGEQYF,TGCGCCAGCAGCTTAACCGGGACAGTTTCAGGCGAGCAGTACTTC
TRBJ2-3,TRBV20-1,once,TRBD2,CSVRGSGTVLTQYF,TGCAGTGTTAGAGGTAGCGGGACCGTACTCACGCAGTATTTT
TRBJ2-1,TRBV28,NA,NA,CASSLPFF,TGTGCCAGCAGTTTACCGTTCTTC
TRBJ2-2,TRBV20-1,NA,TRBD2,CSARYGLAESRAGELFF,TGCAGTGCCCGTTACGGGCTAGCGGAGAGTCGAGCCGGGGAGCTGTTTTTT
TRBJ2-7,TRBV12-3/TRBV12-4,NA,TRBD2,CASRTPGGDEQYF,TGTGCCAGCAGAACACCTGGGGGGGACGAGCAGTACTTC
TRBJ1-1,TRBV12-3/TRBV12-4,NA,NA,CASSLGWEFRTEAFF,TGTGCCAGCAGTTTAGGTTGGGAGTTTAGAACTGAAGCTTTCTTT
TRBJ2-7,TRBV10-3,NA,NA,CAISDQVGRLGGSYEQYF,TGTGCCATCAGTGATCAGGTTGGGAGACTAGGAGGCTCCTACGAGCAGTACTTC
TRBJ1-2,TRBV5-1,few,NA,CASSQLPGRAGYTF,TGCGCCAGCAGCCAGCTCCCGGGGAGGGCTGGCTACACCTTC
TRBJ2-1,TRBV6-5,NA,TRBD2,CASGYTSGPHNEQFF,TGTGCCAGCGGATATACTAGCGGGCCTCACAATGAGCAGTTCTTC
TRBJ2-7,TRBV20-1,NA,TRBD2,CSADGLADTYEQYF,TGCAGTGCTGACGGACTAGCGGACACCTACGAGCAGTACTTC
TRBJ2-1,TRBV7-9,medium-sized,TRBD2,CASSFQTSGRVGEQFF,TGTGCCAGCAGCTTTCAGACTAGCGGGAGGGTAGGTGAGCAGTTCTTC
TRBJ2-2,TRBV3-1,few,NA,CASSQARGLGGELFF,TGTGCCAGCAGCCAAGCTAGGGGATTGGGCGGGGAGCTGTTTTTT
TRBJ2-7,TRBV10-3,few,NA,CAISDMAGVYEQYF,TGTGCCATCAGTGATATGGCAGGTGTCTACGAGCAGTACTTC
TRBJ1-1,TRBV12-3/TRBV12-4,few,TRBD1,CASNLQGDTEAFF,TGTGCCAGCAACCTCCAGGGGGACACTGAAGCTTTCTTT
TRBJ2-5,TRBV18,NA,TRBD1,CASSPGTGEETQYF,TGTGCCAGCTCACCCGGGACAGGAGAAGAGACCCAGTACTTC
TRBJ1-3,TRBV18,NA,NA,CASQRDSDSGNTIYF,TGTGCCAGCCAACGGGACTCCGACTCTGGAAACACCATATATTTT
TRBJ1-2,TRBV7-2,few,TRBD1,CASSQTGSGYTF,TGTGCCAGCAGCCAGACAGGGAGTGGCTACACCTTC
TRBJ2-3,TRBV4-3,NA,NA,CASSQVGEGTDTQYF,TGCGCCAGCAGCCAAGTGGGGGAAGGTACAGATACGCAGTATTTT
TRBJ2-5,TRBV18,NA,TRBD2,CASSPPPTSGTETQYF,TGTGCCAGCTCACCACCCCCGACTAGCGGGACTGAGACTCAGTACTTC
TRBJ2-3,TRBV5-6,NA,TRBD2,CASSWSGEALTDTQYF,TGTGCCAGCAGCTGGAGCGGGGAGGCTCTTACAGATACGCAGTATTTT
TRBJ1-4,TRBV5-6,NA,NA,CASSRPGEANEKLFF,TGTGCCAGCAGCCGACCAGGGGAAGCTAATGAAAAACTGTTTTTT
TRBJ1-2,TRBV3-1,once,NA,CASSREGTTYGYTF,TGTGCCAGCAGTCGGGAGGGAACTACCTATGGCTACACCTTC
TRBJ2-1,TRBV27,NA,TRBD2,CASSQYSGTSGRYEQFF,TGTGCCAGCAGTCAGTATTCCGGGACTAGCGGGAGGTATGAGCAGTTCTTC